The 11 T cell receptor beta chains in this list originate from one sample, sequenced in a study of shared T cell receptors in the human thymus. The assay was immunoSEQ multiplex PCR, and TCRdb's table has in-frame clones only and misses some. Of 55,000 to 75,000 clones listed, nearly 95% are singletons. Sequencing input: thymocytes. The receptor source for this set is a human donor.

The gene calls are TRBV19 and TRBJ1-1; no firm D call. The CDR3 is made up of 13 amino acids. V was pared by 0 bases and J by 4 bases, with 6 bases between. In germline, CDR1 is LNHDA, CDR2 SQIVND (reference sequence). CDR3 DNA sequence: TGTGCCAGTAGTATAGACAGAGGCACTGAAGCTTTCTTT. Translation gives CASSIDRGTEAFF. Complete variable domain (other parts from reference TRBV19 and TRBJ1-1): DGGITQSPKYLFRKEGQNVTLSCEQNLNHDAMYWYRQDPGQGLRLIYYSQIVNDFQKGDIAEGYSVSREKKESFPLTVTSAQKNPTAFYLCASSIDRGTEAFFGQGTRLTVV.

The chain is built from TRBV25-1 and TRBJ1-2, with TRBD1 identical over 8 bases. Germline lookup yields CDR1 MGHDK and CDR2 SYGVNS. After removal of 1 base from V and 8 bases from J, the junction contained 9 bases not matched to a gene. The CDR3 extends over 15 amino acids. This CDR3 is CASSESWTGYLGYTF. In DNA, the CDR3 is TGTGCCAGCAGTGAATCTTGGACAGGGTATTTAGGCTACACCTTC.

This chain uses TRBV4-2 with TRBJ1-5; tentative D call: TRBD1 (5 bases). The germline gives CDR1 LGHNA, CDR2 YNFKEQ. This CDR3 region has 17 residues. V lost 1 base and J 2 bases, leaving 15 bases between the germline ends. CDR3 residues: CASSQVWADKGNQPQHF. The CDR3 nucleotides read TGTGCCAGCAGCCAAGTATGGGCGGACAAGGGCAATCAGCCCCAGCATTTT.

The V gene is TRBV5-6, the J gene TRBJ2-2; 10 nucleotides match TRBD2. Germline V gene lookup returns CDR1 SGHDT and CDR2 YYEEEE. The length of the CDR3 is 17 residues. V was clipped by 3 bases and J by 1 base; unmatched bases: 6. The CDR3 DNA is TGTGCCAGCAGCTGGATAGCGGGGGGCTTGAACACCGGGGAGCTGTTTTTT. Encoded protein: CASSWIAGGLNTGELFF.

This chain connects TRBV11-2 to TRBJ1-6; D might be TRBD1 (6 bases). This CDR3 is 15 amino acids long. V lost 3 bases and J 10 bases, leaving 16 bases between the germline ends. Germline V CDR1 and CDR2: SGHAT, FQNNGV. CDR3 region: CASSLKDHRESPLHF. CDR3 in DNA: TGTGCCAGCAGCTTGAAGGATCACAGGGAATCACCCCTCCACTTT.

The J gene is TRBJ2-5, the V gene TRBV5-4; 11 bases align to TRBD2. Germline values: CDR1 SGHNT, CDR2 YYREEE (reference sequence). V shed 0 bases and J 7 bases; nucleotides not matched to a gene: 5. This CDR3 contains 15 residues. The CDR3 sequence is CASSLGLAGGGTQYF. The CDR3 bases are TGTGCCAGCAGCTTGGGGCTAGCGGGAGGCGGGACCCAGTACTTC.

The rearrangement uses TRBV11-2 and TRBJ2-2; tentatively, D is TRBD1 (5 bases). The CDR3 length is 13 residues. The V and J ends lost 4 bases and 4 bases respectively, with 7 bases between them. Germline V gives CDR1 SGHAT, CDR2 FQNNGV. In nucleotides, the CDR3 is TGTGCCAGCAGCTGCAGGGTCACCGGGGAGCTGTTTTTT. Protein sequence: CASSCRVTGELFF.

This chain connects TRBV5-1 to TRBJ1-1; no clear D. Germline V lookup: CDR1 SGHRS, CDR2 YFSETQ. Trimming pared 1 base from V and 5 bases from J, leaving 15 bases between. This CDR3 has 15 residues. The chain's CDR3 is CASSLSVNSKTEAFF. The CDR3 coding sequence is TGCGCCAGCAGCTTGTCTGTGAATTCGAAGACTGAAGCTTTCTTT.

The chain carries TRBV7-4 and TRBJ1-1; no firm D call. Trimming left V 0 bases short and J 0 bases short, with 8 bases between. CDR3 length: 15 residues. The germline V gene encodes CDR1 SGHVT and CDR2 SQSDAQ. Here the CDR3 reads CASSLALGMNTEAFF. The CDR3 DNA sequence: TGTGCCAGCAGCTTAGCGTTAGGGATGAACACTGAAGCTTTCTTT. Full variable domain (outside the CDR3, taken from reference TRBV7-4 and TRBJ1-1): GAGVSQSPRYKVAKRGRDVALRCDSISGHVTLYWYRQTLGQGSEVLTYSQSDAQRDKSGRPSGRFSAERPERSVSTLKIQRTEQGDSAVYLCASSLALGMNTEAFFGQGTRLTVV.

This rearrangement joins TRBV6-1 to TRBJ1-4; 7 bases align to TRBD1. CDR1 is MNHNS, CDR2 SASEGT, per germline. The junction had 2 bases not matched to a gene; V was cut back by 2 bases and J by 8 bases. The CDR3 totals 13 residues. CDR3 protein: CASSETGEEKLFF. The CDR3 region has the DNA TGTGCCAGCAGTGAAACAGGGGAGGAAAAACTGTTTTTT.

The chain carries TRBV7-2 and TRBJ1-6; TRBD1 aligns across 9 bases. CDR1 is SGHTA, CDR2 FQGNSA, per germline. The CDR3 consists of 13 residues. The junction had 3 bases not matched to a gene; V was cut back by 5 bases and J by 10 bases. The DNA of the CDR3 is TGTGCCAGCAGCCAGACAGGGGGGTCACCCCTCCACTTT. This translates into CASSQTGGSPLHF.